The clone carrying this TCR beta chain turned up a few times. Its matching antigen is unknown. Repertoires were generated with immunoSEQ multiplex PCR, while TCRdb's copy carries only in-frame clones and drops some. This repertoire holds around 24,000 clones, and none appear only once. These data are taken from a study of T cell clonality in common variable immunodeficiency. All CVID subjects were on immunoglobulin replacement for at least one year. Blood came from CVID subjects not ill and not taking immunomodulatory or immunosuppressive medication. The study, taken as a whole, reports: Fewer TCRbeta clones were shared among CVID subjects than controls. Fewer deletions and N-nucleotide insertions were reportedly seen in common variable immunodeficiency TCR beta sequences. CVID subjects had higher TCRbeta clonality than healthy controls, most marked in about a third.

The sequenced sample was peripheral blood mononuclear cells. The source is a human donor with common variable immunodeficiency.

The CDR3 loop is CSAGTPSGRYNEQFF. The sequenced CDR3 bases are TGCAGTGCTGGAACCCCTAGCGGGAGGTACAATGAG. The chain links TRBV20-1 to TRBJ2-1, with 11 bases aligning to TRBD2. The read comes to an end 3 residues before the CDR3 does, leaving the germline J gene to fill in the end. Per germline, CDR1 DFQATT and CDR2 SNEGSKA (reference sequence). The V gene end was trimmed by 5 bases and the J gene end by 4 bases; junction bases not matched to a gene: 7. This CDR3 comprises 15 residues.